This T cell receptor beta chain was obtained from a study of blood T cell repertoires in COVID-19. Across the study: Acute-phase and convalescent COVID-19 samples originated in the United States, Italy and Spain. Sources were T cells, B-cell-depleted T cells, or PBMCs; the material itself was cDNA or gDNA.

The CDR3 spans 17 residues. Trimming cost V 3 bases and J 4 bases; bases outside gene matches: 10. Original data processing: Nucleated cell number was recorded as an estimate derived from reference gene primer amplification. Sequencing was performed with immunoSEQ multiplex PCR; in TCRdb, only in-frame clones are kept and a portion is missing. The V and J calls and clone size were taken over from that table, and D and trimming were inferred from the DNA. The sample has about 180,000 clones; approximately 90% are singletons. The clonotype was recovered from a man aged 18 to 35 who had recovered from COVID-19. The rearrangement uses TRBV23-1 and TRBJ2-2, with 8 bases matching TRBD1. TRBV23-1 is designated an ORF whose function remains uncertain. The sample consisted of peripheral blood. Here the CDR3 reads CASSHSPRTGSTGELFF. DNA for the CDR3: TGCGCCAGCAGTCATTCCCCTCGGACAGGGTCCACCGGGGAGCTGTTTTTT.